The 29 T cell receptor beta chains below were found in one sample sequenced in a study of blood T cell repertoires in COVID-19 (dated by TCRdb to 2020 to 2021). Receptor libraries were prepared by the immunoSEQ multiplex PCR assay. TCRdb took this table from immuneACCESS and kept in-frame rearrangements with V and J called. Such tables lack part of the clones; where checked against another copy, unresolved V genes explain under half of the gap, and the rest is unexplained. The sample contains roughly 64,000 clones, around 76% of them found a single time. Approximately 5.1% of the sample is in the top ten clones. Source material: peripheral blood. These receptors came from a human donor in a cohort sampled during active COVID-19.

The rearrangement joins TRBV29-1 to TRBJ1-1; no clear D gene. In germline, CDR1 is SQVTM, CDR2 ANQGSEA. V was clipped by 4 bases and J by 0 bases, with 9 bases between them. The CDR3 has 13 amino acids. DNA for the CDR3: TGCAGCGTTGTAATCCAGATGAACACTGAAGCTTTCTTT. Translating it yields CSVVIQMNTEAFF.

CDR3 sequence: CASSSSAGFMNTEAFF. Here the CDR3 DNA reads TGTGCCAGCAGCTCCTCGGCAGGGTTCATGAACACTGAAGCTTTCTTT. The V and J genes are TRBV7-3 and TRBJ1-1; maybe TRBD1 (5 bases). V was cut by 4 bases and J by 0 bases, with 15 bases left in between. Germline assignment: CDR1 SGHTA and CDR2 FQGTGA. The CDR3 runs 16 residues.

The chain couples TRBV27 to TRBJ1-2, with D hard to call. V was pared by 2 bases and J by 8 bases, with 12 bases between. CDR1 is MNHEY and CDR2 is SMNVEV in the germline V gene (reference sequence). CDR3 length: 13 amino acids. Written as DNA, the CDR3 is TGTGCCAGCAGTTTACCGGGAGGGTACGGCTACACCTTC. Its translation: CASSLPGGYGYTF.

The J gene is TRBJ2-5, the V gene TRBV3-1 (or the pseudogene TRBV3-2); D perhaps matches TRBD2 (7 bases). The CDR3 has 14 residues. The V gene lost 3 bases and the J gene lost 5 bases, with 13 bases spanning the gap. Germline V gives CDR1 LGHDT, CDR2 YNNKEL (reference sequence). The CDR3 DNA reads as TGTGCCAGCAGCCAGCGGGGGCGGTCGGAGACCCAGTACTTC. Translation: CASSQRGRSETQYF.

V usage is TRBV11-1 and J usage is TRBJ2-1; 10 bases fit TRBD2. The junction had 9 bases not matched to a gene; V was cut back by 5 bases and J by 8 bases. Germline V gene data show CDR1 as SGHAT and CDR2 as FQDESV (reference sequence). There are 15 residues in the CDR3. The CDR3 loop is CASSPSAGGLDEQFF. The CDR3 DNA is TGTGCCAGCAGCCCCTCAGCGGGGGGGCTCGATGAGCAGTTCTTC.

The chain carries TRBV19 and TRBJ2-2, with D unclear. Trimming stripped 4 bases from V and 1 base from J, with 7 bases between. Germline CDR1 LNHDA, CDR2 SQIVND (reference sequence). CDR3 length: 14 amino acids. CDR3 coding DNA: TGTGCCAGTAGTAATTCACTGAACACCGGGGAGCTGTTTTTT. It encodes CASSNSLNTGELFF.

In its sample, this clone is medium-sized. The J gene is TRBJ2-7, the V gene TRBV28, with 10 bases aligning to TRBD2. The CDR3 runs 17 residues. The ends lost 6 bases at V and 3 bases at J; junction bases unmatched: 14. CDR1 is MDHEN and CDR2 is SYDVKM in the germline V gene. The CDR3 DNA follows: TGTGCCAGCAGCTTGGAGGCCCTAGCGGGGGCCTACTACGAGCAGTACTTC. Translating gives CASSLEALAGAYYEQYF.

This chain connects TRBV6-2 or TRBV6-3 to TRBJ2-7; 12 positions agree with TRBD1. The CDR3 totals 17 residues. With V trimmed by 3 bases and J by 5 bases, 11 bases remained unmatched. The V gene's germline CDR1 is MNHEY and CDR2 SVGEGT. The CDR3 DNA sequence: TGTGCCAGCAGTTATCCCCTTACCGGGACAGGGGGCAACGAGCAGTACTTC. This translates into CASSYPLTGTGGNEQYF.

The chain combines TRBV19 with TRBJ2-1, with D perhaps matching TRBD2 (6 bases). CDR1 LNHDA and CDR2 SQIVND come from the germline V gene (reference sequence). This CDR3 is built from 14 residues. V shed 6 bases and J shed 9 bases, with 18 bases lying between them. As DNA, the CDR3 is TGTGCCAGTAGCGCCGGGGCCAGAGCGGGTGAGCAGTTCTTC. Its protein is CASSAGARAGEQFF. Combining the CDR3 with reference TRBV19 and TRBJ2-1 gives the whole variable domain DGGITQSPKYLFRKEGQNVTLSCEQNLNHDAMYWYRQDPGQGLRLIYYSQIVNDFQKGDIAEGYSVSREKKESFPLTVTSAQKNPTAFYLCASSAGARAGEQFFGPGTRLTVL.

The chain uses TRBV10-3 and TRBJ2-3; TRBD1 might be the D (8 bases). Germline CDR1 ENHRY, CDR2 SYGVKD. CDR3 length equals 13 residues. V lost 11 bases, J lost 5 bases, and 17 bases lay in between. The CDR3 coding sequence is TGTGCCGCGGGGGACAGGAATAGAGATACGCAGTATTTT. This sequence encodes CAAGDRNRDTQYF.

Here the CDR3 reads CASSPSGVNTGELFF. CDR3 DNA sequence: TGTGCCAGCAGCCCTAGCGGGGTTAACACCGGGGAGCTGTTTTTT. The gene calls are TRBV4-2 and TRBJ2-2; 9 bases map to TRBD2. Germline V gene data show CDR1 as LGHNA and CDR2 as YNFKEQ. With 4 bases clipped from V and 2 bases from J, the junction kept 2 bases outside the gene matches. This CDR3 is 15 amino acids long.

The rearrangement links TRBV5-4 to TRBJ2-2; the D is unclear. CDR1 and CDR2 (germline): SGHNT, YYREEE (reference sequence). The CDR3 runs to 16 residues. V shed 2 bases and J shed 2 bases, with 13 bases lying between them. The CDR3 nucleotides are TGTGCCAGCAGCTTCGGTTTAGTGAGAAACACCGGGGAGCTGTTTTTT. Translating gives CASSFGLVRNTGELFF.

This chain uses TRBV30 with TRBJ2-3; 9 nucleotides align to TRBD2. With 1 base clipped from V and 4 bases from J, the junction kept 3 bases outside the gene matches. The germline gives CDR1 GTSNPN, CDR2 SVGIG (reference sequence). The CDR3 covers 14 residues. This CDR3 is CAWSGLAGADTQYF. CDR3 coding DNA: TGTGCCTGGAGTGGTTTAGCGGGGGCAGATACGCAGTATTTT.

This clone was seen once. This chain joins TRBV2 and TRBJ2-2; 7 positions match TRBD1. The germline V gene has CDR1 SNHLY and CDR2 FYNNEI. Losses at the gene ends were 7 bases for V and 4 bases for J; bases not matched to a gene: 6. CDR3 length: 14 amino acids. CDR3: CASKGTGVTGELFF. DNA of the CDR3: TGTGCCAGCAAGGGAACAGGGGTCACCGGGGAGCTGTTTTTT.

This clone was detected a few times. CDR3 sequence: CASSFGPGQGQTNEQFF. CDR3 in DNA: TGTGCCAGCAGCTTTGGGCCCGGTCAGGGCCAGACCAATGAGCAGTTCTTC. The chain has TRBV11-2 and TRBJ2-1; possible D gene TRBD1, 5 bases. The CDR3 runs to 17 residues. Deletions cut 3 bases from V and 6 bases from J, with 21 bases between. Germline CDR1 reads SGHAT; CDR2 reads FQNNGV.

The chain carries TRBV6-1 and TRBJ2-7; D possibly corresponds to TRBD2 (6 bases). Germline V lookup: CDR1 MNHNS, CDR2 SASEGT. V dropped 3 bases and J dropped 5 bases, with 11 bases sitting between them. The CDR3 extends over 13 amino acids. The CDR3 region is CASSDSGGHEQYF. The CDR3 region has the DNA TGTGCCAGCAGTGATAGCGGAGGGCACGAGCAGTACTTC.

The chain links TRBV4-3 to TRBJ2-7; a possible D gene is TRBD1 (6 bases). The CDR3 has 13 residues. V lost 2 bases and J lost 10, with 15 bases in between. The germline gives CDR1 LGHNA, CDR2 YSLEER. The CDR3 bases are TGCGCCAGCAGCCAACAACCTGGGACAATTCAGTACTTC. The encoded protein is CASSQQPGTIQYF.

The chain combines TRBV9 with TRBJ2-3, with 11 bases that match TRBD2. The CDR3 sequence is 15 residues long. The V segment lost 4 bases and the J segment 4 bases; nucleotides outside the gene matches: 5. Germline assignment: CDR1 SGDLS and CDR2 YYNGEE. DNA for the CDR3: TGTGCCAGCAGCCTTAGCGGGGGGGCCTCAGATACGCAGTATTTT. Amino acids: CASSLSGGASDTQYF.

This rearrangement joins TRBV20-1 to TRBJ1-1, with D perhaps matching TRBD1 (5 bases). Germline CDR1 DFQATT, CDR2 SNEGSKA (reference sequence). With 1 base removed from V and 7 bases from J, the gap between germline ends came to 7 bases. The CDR3 runs to 11 residues. In nucleotides, the CDR3 is TGCAGTGCTAGAGGGACACTTGAAGCTTTCTTT. Amino acid sequence: CSARGTLEAFF.

CDR3 DNA sequence: TGTGCCAGCAGTTACAAGGTCTCCTCGGGGGGCTACACCTTC. Translating gives CASSYKVSSGGYTF. The rearrangement uses TRBV6-2 or TRBV6-3 and TRBJ1-2; D is unclear. Germline-derived CDR1 and CDR2 are MNHEY and SVGEGT. V was cut by 2 bases and J by 8 bases, with 15 bases left in between. The CDR3 sequence is 14 residues long.

The V and J genes are TRBV11-2 and TRBJ1-6; 10 bases fit TRBD1. V lost 4 bases and J lost 11; bases outside the gene matches: 8. The CDR3 consists of 15 residues. Germline V lookup: CDR1 SGHAT, CDR2 FQNNGV. The DNA of the CDR3 is TGTGCCAGCAGCTCGACAGGGGGCTCTTCCCCACCCCTCCACTTT. This sequence encodes CASSSTGGSSPPLHF. The full variable domain, in which reference TRBV11-2 and TRBJ1-6 provide the parts outside the CDR3, is EAGVAQSPRYKIIEKRQSVAFWCNPISGHATLYWYQQILGQGPKLLIQFQNNGVVDDSQLPKDRFSAERLKGVDSTLKIQPAKLEDSAVYLCASSSTGGSSPPLHFGNGTRLTVT.

This clone was picked up one time. The rearrangement uses TRBV14 and TRBJ2-5, with 9 bases aligning to TRBD1. V lost 2 bases and J lost 3; bases outside the gene matches: 7. Per the germline V gene, CDR1 is SGHDN and CDR2 is FVKESK. The CDR3 consists of 16 residues. The CDR3 loop is CASSQPDRGGKETQYF. The CDR3 DNA is TGTGCCAGCAGCCAACCCGACAGGGGGGGAAAAGAGACCCAGTACTTC.

The V and J genes are TRBV7-8 and TRBJ2-3; TRBD1 is a possible D gene (6 bases). The CDR3 is made up of 16 amino acids. The germline CDR1 and CDR2 sequences are SGHVS and FQNEAQ. Trimming removed 4 bases from V and 4 bases from J, with 18 bases in between. Written as DNA, the CDR3 is TGTGCCAGCAGCTGGGGGCGGGTGGCGAGGGCAGATACGCAGTATTTT. Translating it yields CASSWGRVARADTQYF.

A few counts support this clone. V gene TRBV10-3 combines with J gene TRBJ2-7; D might be TRBD2 (5 bases). This CDR3 contains 12 residues. V was trimmed by 10 bases and J by 3 bases, leaving 13 bases between them. Per the germline V gene, CDR1 is ENHRY and CDR2 is SYGVKD. CDR3 amino acids: CATGVVFYEQYF. DNA of the CDR3: TGTGCCACCGGGGTCGTTTTCTACGAGCAGTACTTC.

This chain joins TRBV18 and TRBJ2-1, with 8 nucleotides matching TRBD2. The V segment lost 8 bases and the J segment 6 bases; nucleotides outside the gene matches: 15. The CDR3 is made up of 16 amino acids. CDR1 is KGHSH and CDR2 is LQKENI in the germline V gene. The CDR3 DNA follows: TGTGCCAGCGGCCGTTCCGGTAGCGGGGTGGGCAATGAGCAGTTCTTC. It is translated as CASGRSGSGVGNEQFF.

The chain joins TRBV10-3 to TRBJ2-5, with TRBD2 as a possible D gene (7 bases). This CDR3 contains 19 residues. The V and J ends lost 6 bases and 0 bases respectively, with 26 bases between them. Per the germline V gene, CDR1 is ENHRY and CDR2 is SYGVKD. DNA for the CDR3: TGTGCCATCAGCGAGAGGGGGGGGGCAGGGGCCTCGTACCAAGAGACCCAGTACTTC. It translates to CAISERGGAGASYQETQYF.

The genes are TRBV4-1 and TRBJ2-3, with 7 bases aligning to TRBD1. CDR1 MGHRA and CDR2 YSYEKL come from the germline V gene. The CDR3 has 17 residues. V was clipped by 0 bases and J by 0 bases; unmatched bases: 6. CDR3 nucleotide sequence: TGCGCCAGCAGCCAAGATCCCCCAGGGGGAAGCACAGATACGCAGTATTTT. It yields the protein CASSQDPPGGSTDTQYF.

The V gene is TRBV27, the J gene TRBJ2-5; 9 nucleotides line up with TRBD2. CDR3 length: 19 amino acids. The germline V gene has CDR1 MNHEY and CDR2 SMNVEV (reference sequence). V lost 0 bases and J lost 7; bases outside the gene matches: 18. CDR3 nucleotides: TGTGCCAGCAGTTTATCTTCCGGGACTAGCCGGGGGGCGATGGGGACCCAGTACTTC. This gives the protein CASSLSSGTSRGAMGTQYF.

This clone was counted only a few times. The chain links TRBV3-1 (or the pseudogene TRBV3-2) to TRBJ2-3; perhaps TRBD2 as D (6 bases). The germline gives CDR1 LGHDT, CDR2 YNNKEL (reference sequence). The CDR3 covers 16 residues. V was shortened by 1 base and J by 4 bases, with 15 bases between the two germline ends. CDR3 region: CASSQVGLGEADTQYF. CDR3 coding DNA: TGTGCCAGCAGCCAAGTGGGTTTAGGGGAGGCAGATACGCAGTATTTT.